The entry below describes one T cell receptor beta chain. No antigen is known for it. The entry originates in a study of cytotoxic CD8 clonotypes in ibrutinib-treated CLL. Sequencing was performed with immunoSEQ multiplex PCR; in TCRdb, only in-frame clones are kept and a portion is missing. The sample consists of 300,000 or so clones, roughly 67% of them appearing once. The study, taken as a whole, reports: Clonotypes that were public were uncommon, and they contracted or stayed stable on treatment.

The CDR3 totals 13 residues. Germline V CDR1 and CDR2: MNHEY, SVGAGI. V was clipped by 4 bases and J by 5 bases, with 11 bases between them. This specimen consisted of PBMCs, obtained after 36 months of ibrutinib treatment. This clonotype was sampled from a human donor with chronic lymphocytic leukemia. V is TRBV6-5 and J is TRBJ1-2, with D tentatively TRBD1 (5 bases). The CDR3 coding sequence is TGTGCCAGCAGTTCCGGGGGATTGTATGGCTACACCTTC. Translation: CASSSGGLYGYTF.